These 14 T cell receptor beta chains share one sample of origin, sequenced in a study of cytomegalovirus exposure and HLA in healthy donors. The PCR contained 60 Vbeta and 13 Jbeta primers. This table comes from immunoSEQ multiplex PCR, and its TCRdb copy is limited to in-frame clones, with some not included. The sample includes nearly 200,000 clones, more than 75% of them seen just once. The sequencing input was PBMCs. These receptors were collected from a male donor in good health and CMV-seropositive.

This chain joins TRBV4-1 and TRBJ2-6; maybe TRBD1 (5 bases). CDR1 MGHRA and CDR2 YSYEKL come from the germline V gene. The CDR3 runs to 16 residues. The V and J ends lost 5 bases and 2 bases respectively, with 13 bases between them. In DNA, the CDR3 is TGCGCCAGCAGCACTGAACAGGAACCTGGGGCCAACGTCCTGACTTTC. This codes for CASSTEQEPGANVLTF.

V and J are TRBV19 and TRBJ1-5, with 10 bases matching TRBD1. The V gene's germline CDR1 is LNHDA and CDR2 SQIVND (reference sequence). This CDR3 is built from 15 residues. Germline trimming cut 7 bases from V and 11 bases from J; bases unmatched to any gene: 14. In DNA, the CDR3 is TGTGCCAGTACTTGGGACGGGACAGGGGTCGGGGCCCAGCATTTT. Translation: CASTWDGTGVGAQHF.

V usage is TRBV5-1 and J usage is TRBJ2-7, with D uncertain. Germline CDR1 SGHRS, CDR2 YFSETQ. Trimming left V 1 base short and J 12 bases short, with 14 bases between. CDR3 length: 12 amino acids. The DNA of the CDR3 is TGCGCCAGCAGCTTGAACACGCCCGAGGTGTACTTC. Translation gives CASSLNTPEVYF.

The chain uses TRBV11-3 and TRBJ2-7, with 8 bases aligning to TRBD2. Per the germline V gene, CDR1 is SGHNT and CDR2 is YENEEA. CDR3 length: 16 amino acids. With 3 bases clipped from V and 7 bases from J, the junction kept 14 bases outside the gene matches. The CDR3 reads CASSLGTSGSSWEQYF. Written as DNA, the CDR3 is TGTGCCAGCAGCTTGGGTACGAGCGGGAGCTCGTGGGAGCAGTACTTC.

J is TRBJ2-3 and V is TRBV5-1; 9 bases are shared with TRBD1. V lost 0 bases and J lost 2; bases outside the gene matches: 7. CDR3 length equals 17 residues. Looked up from germline, CDR1 is SGHRS and CDR2 is YFSETQ. CDR3 DNA sequence: TGCGCCAGCAGCTTGGCTTTACAGGGGGCGGCCACAGATACGCAGTATTTT. Protein sequence: CASSLALQGAATDTQYF.

The chain has TRBV27 and TRBJ1-2, with no clear D. Trimming took off 8 bases at V and 4 bases at J, with 11 bases between the two ends. This CDR3 contains 12 residues. The germline CDR1 and CDR2 sequences are MNHEY and SMNVEV (reference sequence). CDR3 in amino acids: CASGSRLYGYTF. The CDR3 region has the DNA TGTGCCAGCGGGAGTCGGCTCTATGGCTACACCTTC.

This rearrangement joins TRBV15 to TRBJ2-1, with a possible D match to TRBD2 (6 bases). With 0 bases removed from V and 10 bases from J, the gap between germline ends came to 10 bases. CDR1 is LNHNV and CDR2 is YYDKDF in the germline V gene (reference sequence). This CDR3 has 13 residues. The CDR3 region has the DNA TGTGCCACCAGCAGAGATAGACTAGGAGAGCAGTTCTTC. This gives the protein CATSRDRLGEQFF.

This clone has a handful of counts. This chain joins TRBV30 and TRBJ1-6; possibly TRBD1 for D (6 bases). This CDR3 spans 13 amino acids. V lost 2 bases and J 10 bases, leaving 12 bases between the germline ends. Germline loops: CDR1 GTSNPN, CDR2 SVGIG (reference sequence). The CDR3 here is CAWSTWGLSPLHF. The CDR3 region has the DNA TGTGCCTGGAGTACATGGGGGCTCTCACCCCTCCACTTT. Full variable domain (missing parts from reference TRBV30 and TRBJ1-6): SQTIHQWPATLVQPVGSPLSLECTVEGTSNPNLYWYRQAAGRGLQLLFYSVGIGQISSEVPQNLSASRPQDRQFILSSKKLLLSDSGFYLCAWSTWGLSPLHFGNGTRLTVT.

The rearrangement uses TRBV28 and TRBJ2-1; 8 bases line up with TRBD2. The length of the CDR3 is 13 residues. V dropped 2 bases and J dropped 10; count of bases not matched to a gene: 4. In germline, CDR1 is MDHEN, CDR2 SYDVKM. CDR3 sequence: CASSLRSGGEQFF. CDR3 nucleotide sequence: TGTGCCAGCAGTTTAAGGAGCGGGGGAGAGCAGTTCTTC.

This chain connects TRBV7-3 to TRBJ1-2, with D uncertain. The CDR3 sequence is 15 residues long. Trimming removed 3 bases at V and 2 bases at J, with 13 bases between. Germline loops: CDR1 SGHTA, CDR2 FQGTGA. This CDR3 is CASSLTSTGNYGYTF. DNA of the CDR3: TGTGCCAGCAGCTTGACAAGTACTGGAAACTATGGCTACACCTTC.

J is TRBJ1-4 and V is TRBV4-3; D is undetermined. Germline values: CDR1 LGHNA, CDR2 YSLEER. The CDR3 has 18 amino acids. Trimming took 0 bases from V and 0 from J, leaving 14 bases between them. The CDR3 DNA follows: TGCGCCAGCAGCCAAGAGTGGGGAGGAATTGCAACTAATGAAAAACTGTTTTTT. This codes for CASSQEWGGIATNEKLFF.

This clone was observed a few times. J is TRBJ2-7 and V is TRBV5-4; tentatively, D is TRBD2 (6 bases). Trimming stripped 0 bases from V and 6 bases from J, with 13 bases between. Looked up from germline, CDR1 is SGHNT and CDR2 is YYREEE (reference sequence). The CDR3 extends over 14 amino acids. The CDR3 DNA reads TGTGCCAGCAGCTTGGACAGTGGAGGGTCCGAGCAGTACTTC. Translated: CASSLDSGGSEQYF. The complete variable domain, with remaining parts taken from reference TRBV5-4 and TRBJ2-7, reads ETGVTQSPTHLIKTRGQQVTLRCSSQSGHNTVSWYQQALGQGPQFIFQYYREEENGRGNFPPRFSGLQFPNYSSELNVNALELDDSALYLCASSLDSGGSEQYFGPGTRLTVT.

The rearrangement joins TRBV11-2 to TRBJ2-7; 7 nucleotides agree with TRBD2. The CDR3 loop spans 14 amino acids. Germline CDR1 is SGHAT and CDR2 is FQNNGV. Trimming took 1 base from V and 5 from J; bases not matched to a gene: 5. CDR3 sequence: CASSLVGGTHEQYF. The CDR3 DNA sequence: TGTGCCAGCAGCTTAGTGGGGGGGACCCACGAGCAGTACTTC.

V usage is TRBV2 and J usage is TRBJ1-1; D is perhaps TRBD1 (5 bases). The ends were cut back, 11 bases at V and 5 bases at J, with 12 bases in the middle. The germline CDR1 and CDR2 sequences are SNHLY and FYNNEI. This CDR3 is built from 11 residues. CDR3 in DNA: TGTGCCTCCCGGGGGGGTACTGAAGCTTTCTTT. It translates to CASRGGTEAFF. Complete variable domain (other parts from reference TRBV2 and TRBJ1-1): EPEVTQTPSHQVTQMGQEVILRCVPISNHLYFYWYRQILGQKVEFLVSFYNNEISEKSEIFDDQFSVERPDGSNFTLKIRSTKLEDSAMYFCASRGGTEAFFGQGTRLTVV.